These 25 T cell receptor beta chains were all obtained from the same sample, sequenced in a study of identical twins (dated by TCRdb to 2015 to 2016). The method was 5' RACE. Data came from an Illumina HiSeq 2000. The public reads were run again by TCRdb, first through fastp at Q25 and then through MiXCR, and only productive beta chains were kept. Every distinct CDR3 protein forms one entry, paired with its most common genes and DNA. The sample contains about 700,000 distinct CDR3 sequences, more than 6.5% of them found a single time. The ten largest clones add up to around 0.98% of the sample. These data also featured in a second study, about yellow fever vaccine responses in identical twins.

Source material: PBMCs. These receptors were collected from a young woman in good health.

This clonotype was counted only a few times. The rearrangement joins TRBV20-1 to TRBJ1-1, with D hard to call. CDR1 and CDR2 from the germline V gene are DFQATT and SNEGSKA (reference sequence). The CDR3 length is 10 residues. Trimming took off 7 bases at V and 7 bases at J, with 10 bases between the two ends. The CDR3: CSVIEYEAFF. The DNA of the CDR3 is TGCAGTGTTATAGAATATGAAGCTTTCTTT.

The table lists this clonotype with a few counts. The rearrangement joins TRBV5-1 to TRBJ2-7; possibly TRBD2 for D (6 bases). CDR3 size: 14 residues. Trimming removed 0 bases from V and 9 bases from J, with 16 bases in between. Germline loops: CDR1 SGHRS, CDR2 YFSETQ. CDR3 region: CASSLASRGDRQYF. The CDR3 bases are TGCGCCAGCAGCTTGGCTTCGCGGGGTGATCGGCAGTACTTC.

The rearrangement uses TRBV6-1 and TRBJ2-7; the D is unclear. The CDR3 is 13 residues long. V lost 7 bases, J lost 3 bases, and 13 bases lay in between. Germline CDR1 MNHNS, CDR2 SASEGT. The CDR3 DNA is TGTGCCAGCATCAATCAGCAACTCTACGAGCAGTACTTC. Its protein product is CASINQQLYEQYF.

This clonotype has just a few counts. The chain recombines TRBV7-9 with TRBJ2-1; 8 nucleotides match TRBD2. V was clipped by 5 bases and J by 6 bases; unmatched bases: 12. This CDR3 has 16 residues. CDR1 and CDR2 from the germline V gene are SEHNR and FQNEAQ (reference sequence). CDR3 in DNA: TGTGCCAGCAGCCCACGGGGGGGAATCCTACGCAATGAGCAGTTCTTC. Its protein is CASSPRGGILRNEQFF.

There are a few counts of this clonotype. V is TRBV10-3 and J is TRBJ2-5; tentatively, D is TRBD1 or TRBD2 (6 bases each). The CDR3 is made up of 14 amino acids. V lost 3 bases and J lost 5, with 13 bases in between. Per the germline V gene, CDR1 is ENHRY and CDR2 is SYGVKD. CDR3 nucleotide sequence: TGTGCCATCAGTGATGGGGGCGGGAAGGAGACCCAGTACTTC. Protein product: CAISDGGGKETQYF.

This clonotype was seen many times. The CDR3 nucleotides are TGTGCCAGCAGTTTAGGGAGGGAGCAGTTCTTC. This translates into CASSLGREQFF. The chain combines TRBV12-3 or TRBV12-4 with TRBJ2-1, with TRBD2 as a possible D gene (5 bases). The CDR3 length is 11 residues. The V and J ends lost 1 base and 10 bases respectively, with 5 bases between them.

This clonotype was seen only a few times. V usage is TRBV7-9 and J usage is TRBJ2-6, with D unresolved. V shed 2 bases and J shed 0 bases, with 8 bases lying between them. The CDR3 consists of 16 residues. Germline CDR1 SEHNR, CDR2 FQNEAQ (reference sequence). This chain's CDR3 is CASSLSFPSGANVLTF. Here the CDR3 DNA reads TGTGCCAGCAGCTTATCGTTTCCCTCTGGGGCCAACGTCCTGACTTTC.

This clonotype has only a few counts. V usage is TRBV6-2 or TRBV6-3 and J usage is TRBJ2-2; D ambiguous. This CDR3 is built from 11 residues. CDR1 and CDR2 (germline): MNHEY, SVGEGT. Trimming cost V 8 bases and J 7 bases, with 8 bases left between them. DNA of the CDR3: TGTGCCAGCCGGATTCACGGGGAGCTGTTTTTT. It specifies CASRIHGELFF.

This clonotype was seen a single time. The chain employs TRBV6-1 and TRBJ2-2; TRBD2 is a possible D gene (5 bases). V was trimmed by 5 bases and J by 0 bases, leaving 13 bases between them. The CDR3 has 16 residues. In germline, CDR1 is MNHNS, CDR2 SASEGT. CDR3 sequence: CASSPGWQSNTGELFF. CDR3 nucleotides: TGTGCCAGCAGTCCGGGGTGGCAGTCGAACACCGGGGAGCTGTTTTTT.

This clonotype appeared many times. V is TRBV7-8 and J is TRBJ1-2; TRBD1 might be the D (5 bases). V lost 5 bases to trimming and J lost 5 bases, with 12 bases between them. The CDR3 spans 13 residues. Germline V lookup: CDR1 SGHVS, CDR2 FQNEAQ. In DNA form, the CDR3 reads TGTGCCAGCAGCCCGGACACGACTTATGGCTACACCTTC. Its protein is CASSPDTTYGYTF. The whole variable domain, filled in from reference TRBV7-8 and TRBJ1-2, reads GAGVSQSPRYKVAKRGQDVALRCDPISGHVSLFWYQQALGQGPEFLTYFQNEAQLDKSGLPSDRFFAERPEGSVSTLKIQRTQQEDSAVYLCASSPDTTYGYTFGSGTRLTVV.

CDR3 in amino acids: CASSQDQLDPRPNTGELFF. Here the CDR3 DNA reads TGTGCCAGCAGCCAAGATCAGCTCGACCCGAGACCGAACACCGGGGAGCTGTTTTTT. The chain links TRBV3-1 to TRBJ2-2; D gene unclear. The germline CDR1 and CDR2 sequences are LGHDT and YNNKEL (reference sequence). Trimming took off 0 bases at V and 0 bases at J, with 17 bases between the two ends. This CDR3 is 19 amino acids long.

The genes are TRBV10-3 and TRBJ2-7, with D hard to call. Germline V gene sequence: CDR1 ENHRY, CDR2 SYGVKD. V was cut by 2 bases and J by 0 bases, with 14 bases left in between. CDR3 length: 16 amino acids. CDR3 in DNA: TGTGCCATCAGTGAGCCCGAAGACTGGTTCTCCTACGAGCAGTACTTC. Translated, it gives CAISEPEDWFSYEQYF.

The chain uses TRBV6-2 or TRBV6-3 and TRBJ2-7; the D gene is possibly TRBD1 (5 bases). Germline CDR1 MNHEY, CDR2 SVGEGT. Deletions cut 5 bases from V and 1 base from J, with 15 bases between. This CDR3 comprises 15 residues. The chain's CDR3 is CASSPDPRQSYEQYF. For the CDR3, the DNA is TGTGCCAGCAGTCCAGACCCCCGACAGTCCTACGAGCAGTACTTC.

This clonotype has only a few counts. This chain joins TRBV25-1 and TRBJ1-1, with 7 bases matching TRBD1. The V and J ends lost 5 bases and 1 base, in that order; junction bases with no gene match: 7. The V gene's germline CDR1 is MGHDK and CDR2 SYGVNS. The CDR3 totals 15 residues. The CDR3 is CASSPKDRPNTEAFF. The CDR3 nucleotides read TGTGCCAGCAGTCCCAAGGACAGGCCGAACACTGAAGCTTTCTTT.

In this sample, this clonotype turned up a few times. The V call is TRBV28, the J call TRBJ2-3; 8 nucleotides match TRBD1. The CDR3 extends over 13 amino acids. Germline trimming cut 6 bases from V and 6 bases from J; bases unmatched to any gene: 5. Germline values: CDR1 MDHEN, CDR2 SYDVKM. Written as DNA, the CDR3 is TGTGCCAGCAGAGTACAGGGGGAGGATACGCAGTATTTT. This sequence encodes CASRVQGEDTQYF.

This clonotype was seen a handful of times. The CDR3 sequence: CASSQGRTGEFF. CDR3 sequence (DNA): TGTGCCAGCAGCCAAGGAAGGACAGGGGAATTCTTC. V gene TRBV3-1 combines with J gene TRBJ2-1; 9 nucleotides match TRBD1. CDR3 length equals 12 residues. Germline CDR1 reads LGHDT; CDR2 reads YNNKEL (reference sequence). V lost 1 base, J lost 16 bases, and 5 bases stayed unmatched.

This clonotype was recorded a few times. This sequence joins TRBV9 and TRBJ2-1; 10 bases are shared with TRBD2. Trimming removed 0 bases from V and 8 bases from J; junction bases left unmatched: 8. The germline V gene has CDR1 SGDLS and CDR2 YYNGEE. CDR3 length: 16 residues. CDR3 sequence (DNA): TGTGCCAGCAGCGTAGGTGCTAGCGGGAGACCCCATGAGCAGTTCTTC. It specifies CASSVGASGRPHEQFF.

Only a few counts were recorded for this clonotype. The rearrangement joins TRBV28 to TRBJ1-6; 7 bases fit TRBD1. CDR1 and CDR2 (germline): MDHEN, SYDVKM. The CDR3 sequence is 16 residues long. The junction had 6 bases not matched to a gene; V was cut back by 5 bases and J by 2 bases. The CDR3 loop is CASSRSQGTYNSPLHF. The CDR3, as DNA: TGTGCCAGCAGTCGCTCACAGGGGACCTATAATTCACCCCTCCACTTT.

The CDR3 sequence is CASSHNPPSARNEKLFF. CDR3 in DNA: TGCGCCAGCAGCCATAACCCCCCCTCGGCTCGAAATGAAAAACTGTTTTTT. This rearrangement joins TRBV5-1 to TRBJ1-4, with unresolved D. The CDR3 runs to 17 residues. Trimming took off 4 bases at V and 5 bases at J, with 21 bases between the two ends. Germline CDR1 is SGHRS and CDR2 is YFSETQ.

This clonotype has only a few counts. The DNA for the CDR3 is TGTGCCAGCAGTTACTTGATGACAGACTACGAGCAGTACTTC. Protein: CASSYLMTDYEQYF. The rearrangement links TRBV6-2 or TRBV6-3 to TRBJ2-7; TRBD1 might be the D (5 bases). Looked up from germline, CDR1 is MNHEY and CDR2 is SVGEGT. V shed 1 base and J shed 3 bases, with 10 bases lying between them. The CDR3 consists of 14 residues.

This clonotype was recorded at least ten times. V is TRBV6-5 and J is TRBJ2-1; 7 nucleotides match TRBD2. Germline V gene lookup returns CDR1 MNHEY and CDR2 SVGAGI. Losses at the gene ends were 2 bases for V and 6 bases for J; bases not matched to a gene: 7. The CDR3 covers 15 residues. CDR3 DNA sequence: TGTGCCAGCAGTTACGAGGCGGGGGTCCCCAATGAGCAGTTCTTC. Its protein is CASSYEAGVPNEQFF.

This clonotype was counted a few times. The chain carries TRBV7-9 and TRBJ2-3; no reliable D call. There are 15 residues in the CDR3. With 5 bases removed from V and 0 bases from J, the gap between germline ends came to 12 bases. Looked up from germline, CDR1 is SEHNR and CDR2 is FQNEAQ (reference sequence). The CDR3 sequence is CASSRVKSSTDTQYF. The CDR3 DNA is TGTGCCAGCAGCCGCGTCAAATCTAGCACAGATACGCAGTATTTT.

V is TRBV15 and J is TRBJ1-6, with no clear D. Germline V gives CDR1 LNHNV, CDR2 YYDKDF (reference sequence). The V end was cut by 2 bases, the J end by 9 bases, with 14 bases between. This CDR3 spans 15 amino acids. The CDR3 nucleotides are TGTGCCACCAGCAGATCTGCAGGAGCCATTTCACCCCTCCACTTT. Its protein product is CATSRSAGAISPLHF.

The V gene is TRBV9, the J gene TRBJ2-5, with TRBD1 matching 9 bases. V shed 4 bases and J 5 bases; nucleotides not matched to a gene: 9. Per germline, CDR1 SGDLS and CDR2 YYNGEE. This CDR3 spans 15 amino acids. The DNA of the CDR3 is TGTGCCAGCAGCATCCTTGGGGGGACAGGGGAGACCCAGTACTTC. This sequence encodes CASSILGGTGETQYF.

This clonotype was counted a few times. This sequence joins TRBV15 and TRBJ1-1; unclear D gene. The CDR3 sequence is 17 residues long. Germline V gives CDR1 LNHNV, CDR2 YYDKDF (reference sequence). V gave up 5 bases and J gave up 1 base, with 20 bases separating them. The CDR3 loop reads CATSGLDQARGNTEAFF. The CDR3 DNA is TGTGCCACCAGCGGCCTAGACCAGGCCCGGGGGAACACTGAAGCTTTCTTT.